What follows are 23 T cell receptor beta chains derived from one specimen sequenced in a study of T cells in Graves' hyperthyroidism and ophthalmopathy. Amplified regions were TCR beta CDR3 sequences from RNA transcripts. HTBI primers drove first-round RT-PCR of the TCR CDR3. TCRdb processed the multiplex PCR reads anew with MiXCR; each CDR3 protein has one entry. Of approximately 640,000 distinct CDR3 sequences listed, 15% to 20% are singletons. The sequencing input was blood. All receptors derive from a woman in her twenties or thirties with Graves' hyperthyroidism.

This clonotype has ten or more counts. The rearrangement joins TRBV28 to TRBJ1-1; 8 nucleotides align to TRBD1. The germline V gene has CDR1 MDHEN and CDR2 SYDVKM. V trimming: 6 bases; J trimming: 6 bases; junction bases outside the gene matches: 6. There are 13 residues in the CDR3. The CDR3 coding sequence is TGTGCCAGCAGCGCGACAGGGGACCCTGAAGCTTTCTTT. It encodes CASSATGDPEAFF.

Of note for this clonotype: A read error may produce the germline difference seen at one junction end. This chain uses TRBV7-2 with TRBJ2-7; 9 positions match TRBD2. Germline CDR1 is SGHTA and CDR2 is FQGNSA. The CDR3 totals 16 residues. The CDR3 sequence: CASSQEKAGGFYEQYF. The CDR3, as DNA: TGCGCCAGCAGCCAAGAAAAAGCGGGAGGCTTTTACGAGCAGTACTTC. Full variable domain (missing parts from reference TRBV7-2 and TRBJ2-7): GAGVSQSPSNKVTEKGKDVELRCDPISGHTALYWYRQSLGQGLEFLIYFQGNSAPDKSGLPSDRFSAERTGGSVSTLTIQRTQQEDSAVYLCASSQEKAGGFYEQYFGPGTRLTVT.

This clonotype came up many times. The chain combines TRBV29-1 with TRBJ2-1, with D perhaps matching TRBD1 (6 bases). The CDR3 has 16 amino acids. Per the germline V gene, CDR1 is SQVTM and CDR2 is ANQGSEA. V was trimmed by 1 base and J by 4 bases, leaving 17 bases between them. CDR3 in DNA: TGCAGCGTTGAAGGCAGCTGGGGGACAATTTACAATGAGCAGTTCTTC. Translation gives CSVEGSWGTIYNEQFF.

This clonotype has at least ten counts. The CDR3 sequence is CASSPPGLGGELFF. CDR3 DNA sequence: TGTGCCAGCAGCCCCCCGGGACTCGGCGGGGAGCTGTTTTTT. The chain recombines TRBV7-9 with TRBJ2-2; D possibly corresponds to TRBD2 (6 bases). In germline, CDR1 is SEHNR, CDR2 FQNEAQ (reference sequence). The CDR3 spans 14 residues. Trimming left V 5 bases short and J 7 bases short, with 14 bases between.

A few counts support this clonotype. The chain couples TRBV10-3 to TRBJ2-1; 10 bases agree with TRBD1. The CDR3 is 14 amino acids. V lost 6 bases to trimming and J lost 7 bases; unmatched junction nucleotides: 6. CDR1 and CDR2 (germline): ENHRY, SYGVKD. CDR3 sequence (DNA): TGTGCCATCAGGGGGACAGGGGAGGATAATGAGCAGTTCTTC. Its protein product is CAIRGTGEDNEQFF.

As regards this clonotype: This may be a read error, as it is one base from a much larger clone. The CDR3 DNA reads as TGTGCCAGCAGCGCAGGCCAAGAGACCCAGTACTTC. It encodes CASSAGQETQYF. J is TRBJ2-5 and V is TRBV2; the D is unclear. The CDR3 is 12 amino acids. Trimming stripped 6 bases from V and 1 base from J, with 6 bases between. CDR1 SNHLY and CDR2 FYNNEI come from the germline V gene.

This clonotype has at least ten counts. The chain has TRBV29-1 and TRBJ2-7; D may correspond to TRBD1 or TRBD2 (5 bases each). CDR1 SQVTM and CDR2 ANQGSEA come from the germline V gene. This CDR3 comprises 13 residues. V was cut by 2 bases and J by 5 bases, with 13 bases left in between. The DNA of the CDR3 is TGCAGCGTTGAATCAGGGTGGGAGCACGAGCAGTACTTC. This gives the protein CSVESGWEHEQYF.

This clonotype turned up a few times. The chain uses TRBV11-1 and TRBJ2-7; D unclear. Germline V gene lookup returns CDR1 SGHAT and CDR2 FQDESV (reference sequence). The CDR3 runs 12 residues. V was cut by 4 bases and J by 5 bases, with 9 bases left in between. The CDR3 protein is CASSSLSHEQYF. The DNA of the CDR3 is TGTGCCAGCAGCTCCCTGAGCCACGAGCAGTACTTC.

The chain is built from TRBV9 and TRBJ1-2, with D uncertain. V gave up 2 bases and J gave up 4 bases, with 15 bases separating them. Germline V gene lookup returns CDR1 SGDLS and CDR2 YYNGEE. This CDR3 has 15 amino acids. CDR3 DNA: TGTGCCAGCAGCGTCTCGGGCCATCGGGGCTATGGCTACACCTTC. Translated, it gives CASSVSGHRGYGYTF.

This clonotype was seen many times. The genes are TRBV7-2 and TRBJ1-1; 7 bases agree with TRBD1. CDR1 and CDR2 (germline): SGHTA, FQGNSA. The CDR3 totals 13 residues. The ends lost 4 bases at V and 10 bases at J; junction bases unmatched: 9. The DNA for the CDR3 is TGTGCCAGCAGCTCAGTGGCAGGGGGGCGAGCTTTCTTT. This gives the protein CASSSVAGGRAFF.

The rearrangement uses TRBV9 and TRBJ1-4, with a weak D call TRBD1 (6 bases). Trimming left V 0 bases short and J 0 bases short, with 6 bases between. The CDR3 is 15 amino acids. The germline gives CDR1 SGDLS, CDR2 YYNGEE. This CDR3 reads CASSVEGATNEKLFF. CDR3 in DNA: TGTGCCAGCAGCGTAGAGGGGGCAACTAATGAAAAACTGTTTTTT.

This clonotype was recorded a few times. J is TRBJ1-6 and V is TRBV20-1; D gene unclear. This CDR3 spans 13 amino acids. Germline assignment: CDR1 DFQATT and CDR2 SNEGSKA (reference sequence). V was clipped by 3 bases and J by 8 bases, with 11 bases between them. The CDR3 region is CSARSGSYSPLHF. The CDR3, as DNA: TGCAGTGCTAGGTCCGGGAGCTATTCACCCCTCCACTTT.

The table lists this clonotype with a few counts. This chain joins TRBV18 and TRBJ1-5, with a weak D call TRBD1 (5 bases). The CDR3 covers 15 residues. The germline CDR1 and CDR2 sequences are KGHSH and LQKENI. V dropped 2 bases and J dropped 4 bases, with 12 bases sitting between them. The CDR3 reads CASSPIFDSNQPQHF. The CDR3 region has the DNA TGTGCCAGCTCACCAATATTTGACAGTAATCAGCCCCAGCATTTT.

The CDR3 spells CASRRTGFIRGYTF. The CDR3 DNA follows: TGTGCCAGCAGAAGGACAGGGTTCATACGTGGCTACACCTTC. The genes are TRBV6-1 and TRBJ1-2; 8 nucleotides match TRBD1. The trim removed 6 bases at V and 7 bases at J, leaving 10 bases unmatched. CDR1 is MNHNS and CDR2 is SASEGT in the germline V gene. This CDR3 comprises 14 residues.

On this clonotype: It may be a read error: a sequence one base away is much more abundant. V and J are TRBV20-1 and TRBJ1-1; perhaps TRBD1 as D (6 bases). The CDR3 runs to 14 residues. The germline V gene encodes CDR1 DFQATT and CDR2 SNEGSKA (reference sequence). CDR3 amino acids: CSASPGHGNTEALF. Written as DNA, the CDR3 is TGCAGTGCTAGCCCGGGACACGGGAACACTGAAGCTCTCTTT.

This clonotype was detected ten times or more. The gene calls are TRBV5-1 and TRBJ2-5, with no clear D. Trimming stripped 0 bases from V and 0 bases from J, with 6 bases between. CDR1 and CDR2 (germline): SGHRS, YFSETQ. The length of the CDR3 is 14 residues. The CDR3 reads CASSLVRNQETQYF. The CDR3 region has the DNA TGCGCCAGCAGCTTGGTTCGGAACCAAGAGACCCAGTACTTC.

This clonotype was recorded many times. This rearrangement joins TRBV2 to TRBJ1-5; TRBD1 is a possible D gene (5 bases). Trimming took off 1 base at V and 1 base at J, with 8 bases between the two ends. The CDR3 spans 15 residues. Looked up from germline, CDR1 is SNHLY and CDR2 is FYNNEI. In DNA, the CDR3 is TGTGCCAGCAGTGAAGGGGGGTTCAGCAATCAGCCCCAGCATTTT. It is translated as CASSEGGFSNQPQHF.

The chain couples TRBV11-3 to TRBJ1-3; D not certain. The CDR3 is 15 amino acids. V was shortened by 1 base and J by 3 bases, with 10 bases between the two germline ends. Germline lookup yields CDR1 SGHNT and CDR2 YENEEA. The CDR3 reads CASSLGWESGNTIYF. CDR3 bases: TGTGCCAGCAGCTTAGGATGGGAGAGTGGAAACACCATATATTTT.

As for this clonotype: The junction departs from germline at one end; a sequencing error may be responsible. V is TRBV12-3 or TRBV12-4 and J is TRBJ2-7; D is unclear. The CDR3 is 11 residues long. As DNA, the CDR3 is TGTGTCAGCAGTCTAAACTACGAGCAGTACTTC. Amino acids: CVSSLNYEQYF.

This clonotype was observed many times. The chain couples TRBV6-1 to TRBJ2-7, with no clear D. V shed 5 bases and J shed 2 bases, with 13 bases lying between them. Germline V gene sequence: CDR1 MNHNS, CDR2 SASEGT. The CDR3 is 14 residues long. The CDR3: CASSYRSHTYEQYF. In nucleotides, the CDR3 is TGTGCCAGCAGTTATCGGTCTCATACCTACGAGCAGTACTTC.

For this clonotype: A much larger clone lies a single base off, so this may be a read error. The chain carries TRBV7-2 and TRBJ2-1; unclear D gene. The J call may be in error: the DNA end matches TRBJ2-7 better. CDR3 length: 15 residues. Looked up from germline, CDR1 is SGHTA and CDR2 is FQGNSA. The CDR3 bases are TGTGCCAGCAGTTTAGTCTCAAGCTCCTACAATGAGCAGTACTTC. The encoded protein is CASSLVSSSYNEQYF.

Only a few counts were recorded for this clonotype. The J gene is TRBJ2-3, the V gene TRBV29-1; D could derive from TRBD1 or TRBD2 (7 bases each). From germline, CDR1 is SQVTM and CDR2 ANQGSEA. V was pared by 5 bases and J by 0 bases, with 12 bases between. This CDR3 is 14 amino acids long. CDR3 bases: TGCAGCGTTCAGGGGGGGACCAGCACAGATACGCAGTATTTT. Its translation is CSVQGGTSTDTQYF.

The table lists this clonotype with a few counts. The rearrangement joins TRBV3-1 to TRBJ2-7, with 8 positions matching TRBD2. From germline, CDR1 is LGHDT and CDR2 YNNKEL (reference sequence). V gave up 0 bases and J gave up 3 bases; unmatched junction bases: 10. There are 17 residues in the CDR3. The CDR3 region is CASSQDGVGLARYEQYF. The CDR3 bases are TGTGCCAGCAGCCAAGATGGGGTCGGACTAGCCCGCTACGAGCAGTACTTC.